The 17 T cell receptor beta chains below all came from one sample that was sequenced in a study of vaccination effects on CD4 cells after COVID-19. Antigen specificity for these receptors is unknown. The culture ran for nine to ten days, and then CD4+ T cells were isolated. Some clones are missing from TCRdb's copy, which holds only in-frame ones; the method was immunoSEQ multiplex PCR. There are tens of thousands of clones in the sample; 60% to 80% occur only once, and about 2% lies in the top ten. This material consisted of CD4+ T cells from PBMCs cultured without peptide, taken before COVID-19 vaccination. These receptors all stem from a human donor who received a COVID-19 vaccine.

The chain combines TRBV30 with TRBJ1-1; D call uncertain. Germline values: CDR1 GTSNPN, CDR2 SVGIG (reference sequence). The CDR3 extends over 14 amino acids. V lost 5 bases to trimming and J lost 0 bases, with 13 bases between them. CDR3 sequence (DNA): TGTGCCTGGTTCTCGGACTCCATGAACACTGAAGCTTTCTTT. Translation: CAWFSDSMNTEAFF.

This clone was seen more than once but under ten times. V gene TRBV28 combines with J gene TRBJ1-5; no reliable D call. Trimming pared 5 bases from V and 10 bases from J, leaving 18 bases between. CDR1 and CDR2 from the germline V gene are MDHEN and SYDVKM. The CDR3 runs to 14 residues. CDR3 coding DNA: TGTGCCAGCAGTCGGCCCCCCGGTCAGCTTCCCCAGCATTTT. Translation: CASSRPPGQLPQHF.

J is TRBJ2-5 and V is TRBV5-4, with a possible D match to TRBD1 (6 bases). The CDR3 is made up of 13 amino acids. The V and J ends lost 4 bases and 4 bases respectively, with 11 bases between them. Germline V CDR1 and CDR2: SGHNT, YYREEE (reference sequence). CDR3 bases: TGTGCCAGCAGCATTACAGGGTCAGAGACCCAGTACTTC. As protein: CASSITGSETQYF.

The chain employs TRBV5-1 and TRBJ1-3; D uncertain. The CDR3 is 15 amino acids. Germline assignment: CDR1 SGHRS and CDR2 YFSETQ. V lost 0 bases and J lost 0, with 7 bases in between. The chain's CDR3 is CASSLAAGSGNTIYF. The CDR3 DNA follows: TGCGCCAGCAGCTTGGCCGCAGGCTCTGGAAACACCATATATTTT.

This clone occurred once. This chain uses TRBV5-1 with TRBJ2-5, with 9 bases identical to TRBD1. Losses at the gene ends were 6 bases for V and 2 bases for J; bases not matched to a gene: 5. From germline, CDR1 is SGHRS and CDR2 YFSETQ. The CDR3 loop spans 14 amino acids. The CDR3 protein is CASNRQGGQETQYF. The CDR3 DNA follows: TGCGCCAGCAACCGACAGGGGGGGCAAGAGACCCAGTACTTC.

V gene TRBV4-3 combines with J gene TRBJ2-3, with D possibly being TRBD1 (6 bases). Germline CDR1 is LGHNA and CDR2 is YSLEER. V lost 0 bases and J lost 0, with 13 bases in between. This CDR3 has 17 amino acids. CDR3 sequence: CASSQDVGGFSTDTQYF. CDR3 in DNA: TGCGCCAGCAGCCAAGATGTTGGGGGCTTTAGCACAGATACGCAGTATTTT.

V usage is TRBV2 and J usage is TRBJ2-5; D may be TRBD1 (5 bases). Germline CDR1 SNHLY, CDR2 FYNNEI. The CDR3 runs 14 residues. V was trimmed by 11 bases and J by 4 bases, leaving 20 bases between them. The CDR3: CAVQQQSTVETQYF. The CDR3 DNA reads TGTGCCGTTCAACAGCAATCGACAGTAGAGACCCAGTACTTC.

This rearrangement joins TRBV25-1 to TRBJ1-2, with TRBD1 identical over 9 bases. With V trimmed by 3 bases and J by 7 bases, 9 bases remained unmatched. The CDR3 sequence is 15 residues long. From germline, CDR1 is MGHDK and CDR2 SYGVNS. The CDR3 sequence is CASSEEDRGGLGYTF. In DNA form, the CDR3 reads TGTGCCAGCAGTGAGGAGGACAGGGGAGGGCTTGGCTACACCTTC.

This clone appeared a few times. V is TRBV2 and J is TRBJ2-2; D assignment may be TRBD1 or TRBD2 (5 bases each). This CDR3 is built from 13 residues. Per germline, CDR1 SNHLY and CDR2 FYNNEI. Trimming took off 8 bases at V and 2 bases at J, with 9 bases between the two ends. CDR3 amino acids: CASGTYNTGELFF. The CDR3 DNA follows: TGTGCCAGCGGGACCTATAACACCGGGGAGCTGTTTTTT.

The V gene is TRBV20-1, the J gene TRBJ2-7; D is ambiguous. CDR3 size: 11 residues. The V and J ends lost 8 bases and 2 bases respectively, with 10 bases between them. Per germline, CDR1 DFQATT and CDR2 SNEGSKA (reference sequence). CDR3 sequence reads: CSLGQPYEQYV. CDR3 DNA sequence: TGCAGTCTCGGGCAGCCCTACGAGCAGTACGTC.

CDR3 loop: CASSVGQGSTDTQYF. CDR3 coding DNA: TGTGCCAGCAGCGTAGGGCAGGGATCAACAGATACGCAGTATTTT. The chain joins TRBV9 to TRBJ2-3; D may be TRBD1 (5 bases). This CDR3 region has 15 residues. V was shortened by 0 bases and J by 3 bases, with 11 bases between the two germline ends. In germline, CDR1 is SGDLS, CDR2 YYNGEE.

The chain links TRBV7-3 to TRBJ1-6; tentative D call: TRBD1 (5 bases). The CDR3 sequence is 15 residues long. Trimming shortened V by 2 bases and J by 7 bases, and 12 bases separated the two germline ends. Germline V lookup: CDR1 SGHTA, CDR2 FQGTGA. CDR3 nucleotides: TGTGCCAGCAGCTTATCGGGGCTTTGGAATTCACCCCTCCACTTT. Protein: CASSLSGLWNSPLHF.

The chain employs TRBV7-3 and TRBJ2-1, with D uncertain. The CDR3 runs 12 residues. Germline CDR1 is SGHTA and CDR2 is FQGTGA. V lost 2 bases and J 6 bases, leaving 5 bases between the germline ends. In nucleotides, the CDR3 is TGTGCCAGCAGCTTAGGGGTCAATGAGCAGTTCTTC. The encoded protein is CASSLGVNEQFF.

This clone was counted a single time. The chain joins TRBV11-2 to TRBJ1-3; 11 nucleotides agree with TRBD1. V was pared by 5 bases and J by 4 bases, with 4 bases of the junction left unmatched. Germline CDR1 reads SGHAT; CDR2 reads FQNNGV. The CDR3 has 15 amino acids. The CDR3 region is CASSGQGAGGNTIYF. The CDR3 nucleotides are TGTGCCAGCAGCGGACAGGGGGCAGGAGGAAACACCATATATTTT.

The DNA of the CDR3 is TGTGCCAGCAGCCTACTTAACCGGGACAGGGGGTATGGCTACACCTTC. It encodes CASSLLNRDRGYGYTF. The rearrangement links TRBV7-3 to TRBJ1-2; 11 bases map to TRBD1. V shed 5 bases, J shed 5 bases, and the junction held 10 bases outside the gene matches. The CDR3 covers 16 residues. The germline V gene has CDR1 SGHTA and CDR2 FQGTGA.

The V call is TRBV10-2, the J call TRBJ1-2; 8 nucleotides align to TRBD1. Germline assignment: CDR1 WSHSY and CDR2 SAAADI. The V gene end was trimmed by 5 bases and the J gene end by 8 bases; junction bases not matched to a gene: 7. The CDR3 consists of 13 residues. The DNA for the CDR3 is TGCGCCAGCAGTCCCGACAGGGGTAACGGCTACACCTTC. Translating it yields CASSPDRGNGYTF.

The chain has TRBV27 and TRBJ1-4; D is uncertain. CDR3 length: 15 residues. V lost 7 bases, J lost 8 bases, and 20 bases lay in between. Germline CDR1 reads MNHEY; CDR2 reads SMNVEV (reference sequence). The CDR3 reads CASMSMGSGEEKLFF. The CDR3 nucleotides read TGTGCCAGCATGAGCATGGGATCAGGAGAAGAAAAACTGTTTTTT. Full variable domain (missing parts from reference TRBV27 and TRBJ1-4): EAQVTQNPRYLITVTGKKLTVTCSQNMNHEYMSWYRQDPGLGLRQIYYSMNVEVTDKGDVPEGYKVSRKEKRNFPLILESPSPNQTSLYFCASMSMGSGEEKLFFGSGTQLSVL.